This T cell receptor (beta chain) was found in a study of early T cells in non-severe SARS-CoV-2 infection. About the research overall: Sequencing was performed on bulk RNA from unsorted whole blood, leaving chains unpaired.

This clonotype was counted only a few times. Its antigen is unidentified. Study-level results: Matching against VDJdb likely underestimated virus-specific expansions, favoring anti-spike CD8.

The protocol attached unique molecular identifiers to individual cDNA molecules. TCRdb re-derived calls from the 5' RACE reads in MiXCR, one entry per CDR3 protein. The table records tens of thousands of distinct CDR3 sequences, 5.4% of them present only once. V lost 3 bases, J lost 1 base, and 14 bases lay in between. Germline V lookup: CDR1 ENHRY, CDR2 SYGVKD. The CDR3 length is 16 residues. The sample here was whole blood, taken at baseline. The clonotype comes from an adult who was a healthcare worker with PCR-confirmed SARS-CoV-2 infection or an uninfected control (not recorded which). V is TRBV10-3 and J is TRBJ2-3; tentatively, D is TRBD1 or TRBD2 (6 bases each). This CDR3 is CAISEQGSGRTDTQYF. The CDR3 bases are TGTGCCATCAGTGAACAGGGTAGCGGTCGCACAGATACGCAGTATTTT.